The 23 T cell receptor beta chains below were found in one sample sequenced in a study of cytomegalovirus exposure and HLA in healthy donors. The PCR had 60 Vbeta and 13 Jbeta primers. Generated by immunoSEQ multiplex PCR, the TCRdb table keeps only in-frame clones and is missing some. The profile covers approximately 190,000 clones, with roughly 73% appearing a single time and 2.1% taken by the ten largest. Sequencing was done on a sample of PBMCs. These TCRs come from a woman aged 25 to 39 in good health and CMV-seropositive.

The CDR3 protein is CASSLVAGEFAEAFF. CDR3 bases: TGCGCCAGCAGCTTGGTGGCAGGGGAATTCGCTGAAGCTTTCTTT. This sequence joins TRBV5-1 and TRBJ1-1; TRBD1 might be the D (6 bases). V shed 0 bases and J shed 6 bases, with 15 bases lying between them. Per the germline V gene, CDR1 is SGHRS and CDR2 is YFSETQ. The CDR3 covers 15 residues.

This chain joins TRBV28 and TRBJ1-5; possibly TRBD1 for D (5 bases). From germline, CDR1 is MDHEN and CDR2 SYDVKM. This CDR3 contains 15 residues. V lost 3 bases and J lost 0, with 9 bases in between. As DNA, the CDR3 is TGTGCCAGCAGTTTTCAGGGATTTAGCAATCAGCCCCAGCATTTT. Protein product: CASSFQGFSNQPQHF. The variable domain in full, completed from reference TRBV28 and TRBJ1-5, reads DVKVTQSSRYLVKRTGEKVFLECVQDMDHENMFWYRQDPGLGLRLIYFSYDVKMKEKGDIPEGYSVSREKKERFSLILESASTNQTSMYLCASSFQGFSNQPQHFGDGTRLSIL.

This chain connects TRBV9 to TRBJ2-7, with 7 bases matching TRBD1. CDR3 size: 15 residues. Germline V gene sequence: CDR1 SGDLS, CDR2 YYNGEE. J gave up 2 bases and V 2 bases, and 7 bases lay outside the gene matches. CDR3 nucleotide sequence: TGTGCCAGCAGCGTTTCCGGGACAGCACCCTACGAGCAGTACTTC. Its translation is CASSVSGTAPYEQYF.

V and J are TRBV5-1 and TRBJ1-6, with 8 bases that match TRBD1. Germline V gene lookup returns CDR1 SGHRS and CDR2 YFSETQ. J lost 6 bases, V lost 4 bases, and 6 bases had no gene match. The CDR3 totals 15 residues. The CDR3 DNA reads as TGCGCCAGCAGCCCCGGTGACAGGGGTAATTCACCCCTCCACTTT. This translates into CASSPGDRGNSPLHF.

The V call is TRBV9, the J call TRBJ2-1; no firm D call. This CDR3 contains 14 residues. V was clipped by 0 bases and J by 0 bases, with 4 bases between them. Germline lookup yields CDR1 SGDLS and CDR2 YYNGEE. The CDR3 nucleotides are TGTGCCAGCAGCGTAGCTAGCTCCTACAATGAGCAGTTCTTC. This sequence encodes CASSVASSYNEQFF.

This chain connects TRBV7-9 to TRBJ2-1, with TRBD2 matching 11 bases. Germline loops: CDR1 SEHNR, CDR2 FQNEAQ (reference sequence). The V segment lost 5 bases and the J segment 8 bases; nucleotides outside the gene matches: 8. The CDR3 is 15 residues long. The DNA for the CDR3 is TGTGCCAGCAGCCTTTTAGCGGGGGGGACCGATGAGCAGTTCTTC. This gives the protein CASSLLAGGTDEQFF.

The chain links TRBV30 to TRBJ2-3, with D possibly being TRBD1 (6 bases). Germline V gene sequence: CDR1 GTSNPN, CDR2 SVGIG (reference sequence). V lost 4 bases, J lost 6 bases, and 17 bases lay in between. The CDR3 runs to 14 residues. CDR3 DNA: TGTGCCTGGAATACAGGGTCTGGAATCGATACGCAGTATTTT. Translating gives CAWNTGSGIDTQYF. The entire variable domain, with the rest obtained from reference TRBV30 and TRBJ2-3, is as follows: SQTIHQWPATLVQPVGSPLSLECTVEGTSNPNLYWYRQAAGRGLQLLFYSVGIGQISSEVPQNLSASRPQDRQFILSSKKLLLSDSGFYLCAWNTGSGIDTQYFGPGTRLTVL.

CDR3 loop: CASSQLLGGSNQPQHF. In DNA form, the CDR3 reads TGCGCCAGCAGCCAATTATTAGGAGGGAGCAATCAGCCCCAGCATTTT. The chain couples TRBV4-1 to TRBJ1-5; no definite D call. V lost 2 bases and J 1 base, leaving 12 bases between the germline ends. CDR1 and CDR2 from the germline V gene are MGHRA and YSYEKL. The CDR3 has 16 amino acids.

J is TRBJ1-4 and V is TRBV5-1; TRBD1 aligns across 9 bases. The CDR3 consists of 16 residues. Germline CDR1 reads SGHRS; CDR2 reads YFSETQ. Trimming cost V 4 bases and J 0 bases; bases outside gene matches: 4. The CDR3 sequence is CASSARTGATNEKLFF. The CDR3 nucleotides are TGCGCCAGCAGCGCACGGACAGGGGCAACTAATGAAAAACTGTTTTTT.

The chain recombines TRBV10-3 with TRBJ1-5; no firm D call. The length of the CDR3 is 13 residues. V lost 5 bases to trimming and J lost 0 bases, with 5 bases between them. Germline V CDR1 and CDR2: ENHRY, SYGVKD. The CDR3 is CAISLDSNQPQHF. In DNA, the CDR3 is TGTGCCATCAGTTTAGATAGCAATCAGCCCCAGCATTTT.

Of note for this clone: Being one base from a much bigger clone, this may be a read error. This chain connects TRBV6-6 to TRBJ1-2; 10 bases align to TRBD1. The CDR3 is made up of 13 amino acids. Germline trimming cut 6 bases from V and 6 bases from J; bases unmatched to any gene: 4. The germline V gene encodes CDR1 MNHNY and CDR2 SVGAGI (reference sequence). The CDR3 bases are TGTGCCAGCAGCCTGGGACAGGGGCATGGCTACACCTTC. Protein: CASSLGQGHGYTF.

The rearrangement uses TRBV5-6 and TRBJ2-7; a possible D gene is TRBD2 (6 bases). The CDR3 is made up of 15 amino acids. Germline V lookup: CDR1 SGHDT, CDR2 YYEEEE. V lost 3 bases to trimming and J lost 3 bases, with 16 bases between them. This chain's CDR3 is CASSSSWGERYEQYF. The CDR3 DNA reads as TGTGCCAGCAGCTCCAGTTGGGGGGAACGCTACGAGCAGTACTTC.

This chain uses TRBV9 with TRBJ2-1, with D possibly matching TRBD1 (6 bases). The CDR3 is 16 residues long. The V end was cut by 4 bases, the J end by 10 bases, with 24 bases between. CDR1 SGDLS and CDR2 YYNGEE come from the germline V gene. CDR3 coding DNA: TGTGCCAGCAGCCCCGAGGGGGAGATCCAAAGGGGGGAGCAGTTCTTC. Amino acids: CASSPEGEIQRGEQFF.

J is TRBJ1-1 and V is TRBV10-3, with 7 bases fitting TRBD1. With V trimmed by 4 bases and J by 1 base, 0 bases remained unmatched. The CDR3 is made up of 13 amino acids. The germline CDR1 and CDR2 sequences are ENHRY and SYGVKD. The CDR3 protein is CAISGQGNTEAFF. Written as DNA, the CDR3 is TGTGCCATCAGTGGACAGGGGAACACTGAAGCTTTCTTT.

The chain uses TRBV28 and TRBJ2-2; 9 bases map to TRBD2. In germline, CDR1 is MDHEN, CDR2 SYDVKM. V shed 5 bases, J shed 2 bases, and the junction held 6 bases outside the gene matches. The CDR3 is 16 residues long. The CDR3, as DNA: TGTGCCAGCAGTCCAGCTAGCGGGGCCAACACCGGGGAGCTGTTTTTT. Amino acids: CASSPASGANTGELFF.

This clone turned up a few times. The chain combines TRBV6-1 with TRBJ1-2; D is ambiguous. Germline CDR1 MNHNS, CDR2 SASEGT. Trimming stripped 1 base from V and 9 bases from J, with 15 bases between. The CDR3 has 14 amino acids. The CDR3 DNA is TGTGCCAGCAGTGAAGGCCCGACCCCTAGGAGCTACACCTTC. The encoded protein is CASSEGPTPRSYTF.

V usage is TRBV7-3 and J usage is TRBJ1-1; 8 nucleotides match TRBD1. Germline V CDR1 and CDR2: SGHTA, FQGTGA. This CDR3 region has 14 residues. V gave up 4 bases and J gave up 3 bases; unmatched junction bases: 4. CDR3 region: CASSSRQGHTEAFF. CDR3 in DNA: TGTGCCAGCAGCTCCCGACAGGGGCACACTGAAGCTTTCTTT.

This clone came up once. V and J are TRBV28 and TRBJ1-4; D is perhaps TRBD1 (6 bases). CDR3 length equals 16 residues. The V end was cut by 3 bases, the J end by 4 bases, with 15 bases between. The V gene's germline CDR1 is MDHEN and CDR2 SYDVKM. CDR3 bases: TGTGCCAGCAGTTTCTTAACAGGGAGGGATAATGAAAAACTGTTTTTT. It translates to CASSFLTGRDNEKLFF.

Points on this clone: The sample carries other DNA sequences with the same CDR3. CDR3 protein: CASSRGQQETQYF. The CDR3 coding sequence is TGTGCCAGCAGCAGGGGACAGCAAGAGACCCAGTACTTC. This chain uses TRBV11-1 with TRBJ2-5; TRBD1 agrees at 7 bases. This CDR3 is 13 amino acids long. Germline lookup yields CDR1 SGHAT and CDR2 FQDESV (reference sequence). The ends lost 5 bases at V and 2 bases at J; junction bases unmatched: 2.

The V and J genes are TRBV4-3 and TRBJ1-2, with D unresolved. The CDR3 runs to 13 residues. Germline values: CDR1 LGHNA, CDR2 YSLEER. With 0 bases removed from V and 6 bases from J, the gap between germline ends came to 8 bases. This CDR3 is CASSQDLPDGYTF. The DNA of the CDR3 is TGCGCCAGCAGCCAAGATCTCCCGGATGGCTACACCTTC.

The chain combines TRBV7-3 with TRBJ2-5, with TRBD2 identical over 14 bases. The assigned J gene may be wrong: the sequence end matches TRBJ2-7 better. The CDR3 consists of 15 residues. Germline V lookup: CDR1 SGHTA, CDR2 FQGTGA. CDR3 protein: CASSLGLAGVYEQYF. The CDR3 coding sequence is TGTGCCAGCAGCTTGGGACTAGCGGGAGTCTACGAGCAGTACTTC.

This clone was found a few times. This chain's CDR3 is CASSQSDRGVNSPLHF. The CDR3 region has the DNA TGTGCCAGCAGCCAAAGCGACAGGGGAGTGAATTCACCCCTCCACTTT. This chain links TRBV4-2 with TRBJ1-6; 8 positions match TRBD1. Germline assignment: CDR1 LGHNA and CDR2 YNFKEQ. This CDR3 comprises 16 residues. J was trimmed by 7 bases and V by 2 bases; bases with no gene match: 7.

V usage is TRBV28 and J usage is TRBJ1-2, with 10 bases aligning to TRBD1. CDR3 size: 15 residues. J lost 6 bases, V lost 3 bases, and 7 bases had no gene match. CDR1 and CDR2 (germline): MDHEN, SYDVKM. The CDR3, as DNA: TGTGCCAGCAGTTTTCCGTTGGGACAGGGGAATGGCTACACCTTC. Translated, it gives CASSFPLGQGNGYTF.